The 16 T cell receptor beta chains below were found in one sample sequenced in a study of T cells in localized non-small cell lung cancer. Clones were sequenced by immunoSEQ multiplex PCR, and TCRdb holds only the in-frame ones, with some missing. The sample consists of approximately 50,000 clones, about 85% of them appearing once. This material consisted of PBMCs, taken before any cancer treatment. Source of these receptors: a man aged 40 to 75 with stage II lung adenocarcinoma.

This sequence joins TRBV7-3 and TRBJ2-2; no clear D. Germline V lookup: CDR1 SGHTA, CDR2 FQGTGA. This CDR3 region has 13 residues. The V and J ends lost 3 bases and 0 bases respectively, with 2 bases between them. The CDR3 protein is CASSLSNTGELFF. The CDR3 DNA is TGTGCCAGCAGCTTGTCGAACACCGGGGAGCTGTTTTTT.

This clone has more than one count but fewer than ten. The chain combines TRBV4-1 with TRBJ1-2; TRBD1 agrees at 8 bases. Germline V gives CDR1 MGHRA, CDR2 YSYEKL. The trim removed 0 bases at V and 2 bases at J, leaving 2 bases unmatched. The CDR3 is 15 residues long. The CDR3 sequence is CASSQDRDRNYGYTF. The DNA for the CDR3 is TGCGCCAGCAGCCAAGATCGGGACAGGAACTATGGCTACACCTTC.

This chain joins TRBV4-1 and TRBJ2-5, with a tentative D call TRBD2 (6 bases). Per germline, CDR1 MGHRA and CDR2 YSYEKL. Trimming cost V 0 bases and J 3 bases, with 17 bases left between them. The CDR3 is 17 amino acids. This CDR3 reads CASSQEWRAPLEETQYF. CDR3 nucleotide sequence: TGCGCCAGCAGCCAAGAATGGAGGGCACCACTGGAAGAGACCCAGTACTTC.

CDR3 nucleotides: TGTGCCAGCCGGGGGGGGGAGACCCAGTACTTC. Protein product: CASRGGETQYF. The chain links TRBV6-6 to TRBJ2-5, with TRBD2 matching 8 bases. Germline CDR1 reads MNHNY; CDR2 reads SVGAGI (reference sequence). The V gene end was trimmed by 8 bases and the J gene end by 5 bases; junction bases not matched to a gene: 1. This CDR3 has 11 residues.

V is TRBV30 and J is TRBJ2-3; 8 bases are a match to TRBD1. This CDR3 region has 14 residues. Germline lookup yields CDR1 GTSNPN and CDR2 SVGIG (reference sequence). The trim removed 3 bases at V and 5 bases at J, leaving 7 bases unmatched. CDR3 sequence reads: CAWSPQGAGDTQYF. The CDR3 coding sequence is TGTGCCTGGAGCCCGCAGGGGGCGGGAGATACGCAGTATTTT.

The J gene is TRBJ1-3, the V gene TRBV10-2, with a tentative D call TRBD1 (6 bases). Germline assignment: CDR1 WSHSY and CDR2 SAAADI. The CDR3 totals 15 residues. With 6 bases removed from V and 0 bases from J, the gap between germline ends came to 12 bases. DNA for the CDR3: TGCGCCAGCAGCACAGGGACTCACTCTGGAAACACCATATATTTT. This encodes CASSTGTHSGNTIYF.

This chain joins TRBV28 and TRBJ1-2, with 8 bases fitting TRBD1. The V and J ends lost 6 bases and 0 bases, in that order; junction bases with no gene match: 9. CDR3 length: 16 residues. The germline V gene encodes CDR1 MDHEN and CDR2 SYDVKM. The CDR3 DNA follows: TGTGCCAGCAGCCGACGGACAGGGAGAACTAACTATGGCTACACCTTC. This encodes CASSRRTGRTNYGYTF.

The chain has TRBV5-1 and TRBJ1-4, with TRBD1 as a possible D gene (5 bases). CDR1 and CDR2 (germline): SGHRS, YFSETQ. V was pared by 4 bases and J by 6 bases, with 13 bases between. There are 14 residues in the CDR3. For the CDR3, the DNA is TGCGCCAGCAGCGTCTCTCTGGGGGATGAAAAACTGTTTTTT. This codes for CASSVSLGDEKLFF.

J is TRBJ2-2 and V is TRBV18, with TRBD1 as a possible D gene (6 bases). The length of the CDR3 is 16 residues. Trimming cost V 6 bases and J 0 bases, with 14 bases left between them. Per germline, CDR1 KGHSH and CDR2 LQKENI. In nucleotides, the CDR3 is TGTGCCAGCTCCCCCGGGACACCTACGAACACCGGGGAGCTGTTTTTT. Protein sequence: CASSPGTPTNTGELFF.

The gene calls are TRBV10-3 and TRBJ1-2; 11 bases align to TRBD1. Germline V gene sequence: CDR1 ENHRY, CDR2 SYGVKD. This CDR3 contains 17 residues. V dropped 4 bases and J dropped 1; count of bases not matched to a gene: 8. CDR3 sequence: CAISARDRGRNNYGYTF. CDR3 sequence (DNA): TGTGCCATCAGTGCCCGGGACAGGGGGAGAAATAACTATGGCTACACCTTC.

The chain carries TRBV19 and TRBJ2-6; D perhaps matches TRBD1 (5 bases). V was clipped by 3 bases and J by 0 bases, with 12 bases between them. The CDR3 contains 17 residues. Germline values: CDR1 LNHDA, CDR2 SQIVND (reference sequence). Written as DNA, the CDR3 is TGTGCCAGTAGTATGGGCAGGGAAGTCTCTGGGGCCAACGTCCTGACTTTC. Protein: CASSMGREVSGANVLTF.

The J gene is TRBJ2-3, the V gene TRBV19; TRBD1 matches 8 bases. The germline V gene has CDR1 LNHDA and CDR2 SQIVND (reference sequence). Germline trimming cut 5 bases from V and 5 bases from J; bases unmatched to any gene: 6. The CDR3 consists of 14 residues. The CDR3 coding sequence is TGTGCCAGTAGTCCTCGGACAGGGAAAGATACGCAGTATTTT. Its protein product is CASSPRTGKDTQYF.

This rearrangement joins TRBV2 to TRBJ1-5; TRBD1 is a possible D gene (5 bases). V lost 6 bases and J lost 0, with 6 bases in between. Per the germline V gene, CDR1 is SNHLY and CDR2 is FYNNEI. The CDR3 covers 13 residues. The CDR3 region has the DNA TGTGCCAGCAGCGGGGGTAGCAATCAGCCCCAGCATTTT. It translates to CASSGGSNQPQHF.

V and J are TRBV6-5 and TRBJ2-3, with D uncertain. Germline V gene data show CDR1 as MNHEY and CDR2 as SVGAGI. Trimming pared 2 bases from V and 0 bases from J, leaving 6 bases between. The CDR3 spans 14 residues. The CDR3 DNA reads as TGTGCCAGCAGTTACGGGGAAAGCACAGATACGCAGTATTTT. Its translation: CASSYGESTDTQYF.

The chain combines TRBV4-1 with TRBJ2-1; 11 nucleotides agree with TRBD1. V lost 1 base, J lost 8 bases, and 7 bases stayed unmatched. From germline, CDR1 is MGHRA and CDR2 YSYEKL. The CDR3 length is 16 residues. The CDR3 spells CASSQGGTGGIDEQFF. The DNA of the CDR3 is TGCGCCAGCAGCCAAGGGGGGACAGGGGGGATAGATGAGCAGTTCTTC.

The rearrangement links TRBV7-6 to TRBJ2-3; D is unclear. CDR3 length: 14 amino acids. Trimming took 2 bases from V and 4 from J, leaving 10 bases between them. The V gene's germline CDR1 is SGHVS and CDR2 FNYEAQ. Written as DNA, the CDR3 is TGTGCCAGCAGCTTAATCTCCCCACCAGATACGCAGTATTTT. Translated: CASSLISPPDTQYF.